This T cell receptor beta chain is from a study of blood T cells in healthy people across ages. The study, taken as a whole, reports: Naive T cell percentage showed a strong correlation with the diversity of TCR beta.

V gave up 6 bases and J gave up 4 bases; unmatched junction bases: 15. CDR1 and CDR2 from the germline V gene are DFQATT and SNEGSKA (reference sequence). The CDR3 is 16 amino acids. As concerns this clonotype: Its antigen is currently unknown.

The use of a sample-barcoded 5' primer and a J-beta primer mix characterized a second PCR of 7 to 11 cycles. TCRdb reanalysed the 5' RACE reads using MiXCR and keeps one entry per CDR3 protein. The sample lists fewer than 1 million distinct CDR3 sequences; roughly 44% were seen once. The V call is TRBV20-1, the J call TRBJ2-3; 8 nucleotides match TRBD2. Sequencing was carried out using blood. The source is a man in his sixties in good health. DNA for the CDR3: TGCAGTGCAAAGACCGGGACTAGTCGTTCAGCAGATACGCAGTATTTT. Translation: CSAKTGTSRSADTQYF.